This T cell receptor beta chain derives from a study of shared clonotypes between healthy human individuals (dated by TCRdb to about 2020). Concerning the study at large: Two women and a few men aged 18 to 49 years were included in the cohort. Between about 0.85 and 9.5 billion PBMCs per donor were obtained by leukapheresis. To estimate repertoire size and how much clonotypes are shared between individuals, the study performed deep sequencing of blood TCR repertoires from five healthy adults. Different laboratories and diverse techniques were used to prepare libraries and sequence TCR repertoires, to increase sequencing depth and limit assay-specific biases. For each donor, CD4 naive and CD4 memory were each run on three plates, CD8 naive on two plates, and CD8 memory on one plate.

Healthy HIV-negative adults with no recently reported acute infections or vaccinations were included as donors. Every donor was a Caucasian adult residing in Nashville, Tennessee, USA. CD4+ T cells were enriched by magnetic negative selection, after which naive cells were positively selected on CD45RA and the negative fraction was taken as the memory subset. Blood was obtained by leukapheresis, after which PBMCs were separated by Ficoll-Histopaque density gradient centrifugation and cryopreserved in liquid nitrogen vapor phase. Analytical flow cytometry was used to check the purity and quantity of each magnetically sorted T cell population. Genomic DNA was isolated from every sorted fraction and measured by UV absorbance on a Nanodrop 2000c. Inclusive of the bounding cysteine and phenylalanine, the CDR3 is 14 residues long. Only the CDR3 region is kept as DNA, spanning 42 bases read in frame from base 1. CDR1 and CDR2 were assigned from the germline V gene (reference sequence) as GTSNPN and SVGIG. V lost 3 bases and J lost 2 bases, and the count of bases not matched to a germline gene is 1.

With regard to this clone: The antigen it binds to is not known. No base quality information exists; no much larger clone differs at one position.

General conclusions and limits of the study: Across four donors, around 5% of naive CD4, approximately 3.5% of naive CD8, 2% to 2.5% of memory CD4, and around 0.4% of memory CD8 clonotypes were shared. Sampling was limited to blood, and TCR repertoires in tissue likely differ from TCR repertoires in blood. Because the study included only a small number of donors, the genetic and exposure-history diversity represented was limited. Compared with non-shared clonotypes, clonotypes shared by all four sorted-subset donors had higher generation probabilities. Estimated clonotype richness was generally larger for naive than for memory subsets. Incomplete sequencing was indicated by rarefaction of sorted-subset datasets, despite the large sequencing depth. Based on pairwise subsampling, the degree of clonotype sharing among donors was expected to be affected by sequencing depth.

TCR CDR3 regions were amplified from genomic DNA by multiplex PCR using the deep immunoSEQ assay. Genomic DNA extracted from each cell subset was distributed evenly over all wells of several immunoSEQ 96-well plates, and each plate served as one replicate. For sorted subsets, approximately 0.2 ug of genomic DNA, equivalent to some 33,000 T cell genomes, went into each replicate PCR. Purified libraries were quantified with a Qubit 3.0 fluorometer, sized on a Bioanalyzer 2100, and re-quantified with the KAPA Library Quantification kit. Every immunoSEQ 96-well plate was sequenced on a separate single-read 150-cycle Illumina NextSeq 550 flow cell. Under the source paper's analysis protocol: Because the immunoSEQ output included only junctional sequences and no quality scores, the filtering could not be the same as the filtering used for full-length reads. Sequences were annotated with PyIR, a Python wrapper for IgBLAST v1.9, and V/J genes and CDR3 were assigned using IMGT germline references. Any read was removed if the V/J assignment was weak (E-value above 1e-6), the CDR3 was missing, or the read contained stop codons, out-of-frame junctions, or ambiguous translated residues. V3J clonotypes were defined by identical inferred V gene, J gene, and CDR3 amino acid sequence. To compute the percentage overlap between repertoires, the number of shared unique clonotypes was divided by the size of the smaller repertoire. Richness of each repertoire was evaluated using RTK rarefaction, the Chao1 estimator, and Recon v2.1 estimates of unobserved clonotypes. Generation probabilities for all TCRbeta clonotypes obtained by the gDNA method from several donors were computed using OLGA. Imported from immuneACCESS, the table was reduced by TCRdb to in-frame sequences with V and J called. These copies leave out some clones; in studies compared against another copy, an unresolved V gene accounts for under half, and the cause of the remainder is not known. V, J and clone size are taken as reported in that table, and D and trimming were inferred from the DNA itself. For this sample the table gives a few million clones, of which approximately 92% were detected only once. The top ten hold under 0.15% of the sample.

This clonotype originated in a man aged 18 to 29 in good health. Sequenced material: naive CD4+ T cells sorted from blood. The meaning of the sample's cell subset or site label: CD45RA+ positively selected. In this chain, TRBV30 is recombined with TRBJ2-3; 11 central nucleotides agree with TRBD2. This receptor carries the CDR3 CAWRTSGTTDTQYF. The nucleotide sequence reads TGTGCCTGGAGGACTAGCGGGACCACAGATACGCAGTATTTT.